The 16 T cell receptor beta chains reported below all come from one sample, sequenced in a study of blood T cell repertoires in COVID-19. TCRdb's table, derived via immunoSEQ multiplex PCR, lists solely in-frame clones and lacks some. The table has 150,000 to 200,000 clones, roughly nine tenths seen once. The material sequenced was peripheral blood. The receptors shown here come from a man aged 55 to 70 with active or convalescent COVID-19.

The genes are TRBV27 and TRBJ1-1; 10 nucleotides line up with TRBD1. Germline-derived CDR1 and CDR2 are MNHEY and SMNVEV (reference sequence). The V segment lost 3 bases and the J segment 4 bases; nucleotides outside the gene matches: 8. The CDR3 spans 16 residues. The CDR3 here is CASSFKTGQGFTEAFF. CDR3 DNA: TGTGCCAGCAGTTTCAAGACGGGACAGGGGTTCACTGAAGCTTTCTTT.

The CDR3 region has the DNA TGTGCCAGCAGTTTATTGAGACAGGGAAATGAAAAACTGTTTTTT. Its protein is CASSLLRQGNEKLFF. This chain links TRBV27 with TRBJ1-4; 7 nucleotides align to TRBD1. The length of the CDR3 is 15 residues. Losses at the gene ends were 1 base for V and 5 bases for J; bases not matched to a gene: 4. Germline values: CDR1 MNHEY, CDR2 SMNVEV (reference sequence).

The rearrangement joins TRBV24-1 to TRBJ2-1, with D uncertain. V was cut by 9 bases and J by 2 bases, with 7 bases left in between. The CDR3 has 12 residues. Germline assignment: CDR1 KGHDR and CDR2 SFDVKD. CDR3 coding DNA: TGTGCCACCCAATCAACCTACAATGAGCAGTTCTTC. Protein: CATQSTYNEQFF.

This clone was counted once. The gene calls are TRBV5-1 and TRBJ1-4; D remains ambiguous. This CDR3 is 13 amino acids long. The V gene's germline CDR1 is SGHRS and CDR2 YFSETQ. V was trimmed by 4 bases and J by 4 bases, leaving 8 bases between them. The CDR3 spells CASSVLNNEKLFF. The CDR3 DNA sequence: TGCGCCAGCAGCGTACTGAATAATGAAAAACTGTTTTTT.

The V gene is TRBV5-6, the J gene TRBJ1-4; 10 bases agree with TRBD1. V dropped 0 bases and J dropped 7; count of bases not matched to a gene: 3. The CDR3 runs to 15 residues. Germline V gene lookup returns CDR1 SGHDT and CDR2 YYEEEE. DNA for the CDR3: TGTGCCAGCAGCTTGGCAGGGACAGGGGCTGAAAAACTGTTTTTT. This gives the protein CASSLAGTGAEKLFF. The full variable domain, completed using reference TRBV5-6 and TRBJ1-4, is DAGVTQSPTHLIKTRGQQVTLRCSPKSGHDTVSWYQQALGQGPQFIFQYYEEEERQRGNFPDRFSGHQFPNYSSELNVNALLLGDSALYLCASSLAGTGAEKLFFGSGTQLSVL.

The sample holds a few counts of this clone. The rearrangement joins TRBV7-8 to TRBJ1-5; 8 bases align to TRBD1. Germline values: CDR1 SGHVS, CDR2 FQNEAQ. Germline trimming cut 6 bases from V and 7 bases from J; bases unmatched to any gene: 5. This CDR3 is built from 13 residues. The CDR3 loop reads CASSSDRDQPQHF. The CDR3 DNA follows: TGTGCCAGCAGTTCGGACAGGGACCAGCCCCAGCATTTT.

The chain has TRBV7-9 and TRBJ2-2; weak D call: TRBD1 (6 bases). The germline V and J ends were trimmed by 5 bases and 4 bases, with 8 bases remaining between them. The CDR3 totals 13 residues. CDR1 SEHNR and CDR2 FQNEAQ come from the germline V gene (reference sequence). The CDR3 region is CASSIRGTGELFF. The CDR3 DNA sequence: TGTGCCAGCAGCATCAGGGGCACCGGGGAGCTGTTTTTT.

CDR3 in DNA: TGTGCCAGCAGTGAGCGGCTACGGCGGAGTCAAGAGACCCAGTACTTC. Translation: CASSERLRRSQETQYF. The rearrangement links TRBV2 to TRBJ2-5; unclear D gene. V was cut by 3 bases and J by 2 bases, with 16 bases left in between. From germline, CDR1 is SNHLY and CDR2 FYNNEI. This CDR3 region has 16 residues.

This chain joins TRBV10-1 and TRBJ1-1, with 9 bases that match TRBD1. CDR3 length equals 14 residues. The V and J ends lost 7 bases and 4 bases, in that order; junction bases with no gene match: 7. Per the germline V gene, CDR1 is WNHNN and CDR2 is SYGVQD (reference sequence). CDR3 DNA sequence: TGCGCCAGCAAAGAAGGGACAGGGAGCACTGAAGCTTTCTTT. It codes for CASKEGTGSTEAFF.

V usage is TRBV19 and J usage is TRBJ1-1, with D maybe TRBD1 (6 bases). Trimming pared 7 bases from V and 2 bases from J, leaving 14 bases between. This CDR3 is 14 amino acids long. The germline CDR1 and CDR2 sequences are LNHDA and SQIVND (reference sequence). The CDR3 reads CASTTRDINTEAFF. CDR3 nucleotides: TGTGCCAGTACCACCCGGGACATCAACACTGAAGCTTTCTTT.

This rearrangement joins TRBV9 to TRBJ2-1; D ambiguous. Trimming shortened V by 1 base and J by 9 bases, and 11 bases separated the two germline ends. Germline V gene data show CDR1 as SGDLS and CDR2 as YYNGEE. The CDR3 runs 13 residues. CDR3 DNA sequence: TGTGCCAGCAGCGTAATGAGCGAGGCTGAGCAGTTCTTC. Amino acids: CASSVMSEAEQFF.

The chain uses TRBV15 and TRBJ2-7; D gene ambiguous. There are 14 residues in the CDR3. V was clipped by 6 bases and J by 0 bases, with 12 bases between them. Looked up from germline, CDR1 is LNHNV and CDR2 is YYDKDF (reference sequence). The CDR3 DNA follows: TGTGCCACCAGTATCGGTTATAGCTCCTACGAGCAGTACTTC. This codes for CATSIGYSSYEQYF.

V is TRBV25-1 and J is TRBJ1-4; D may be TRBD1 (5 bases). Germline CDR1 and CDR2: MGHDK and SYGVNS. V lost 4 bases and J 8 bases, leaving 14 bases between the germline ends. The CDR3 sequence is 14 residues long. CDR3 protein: CASSATGAGEKLFF. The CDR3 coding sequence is TGTGCCAGCAGTGCCACAGGTGCAGGGGAAAAACTGTTTTTT.

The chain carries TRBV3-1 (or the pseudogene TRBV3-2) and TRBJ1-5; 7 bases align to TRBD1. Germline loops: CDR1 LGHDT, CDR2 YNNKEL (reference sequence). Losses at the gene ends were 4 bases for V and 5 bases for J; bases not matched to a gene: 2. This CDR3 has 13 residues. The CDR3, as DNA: TGTGCCAGCAGCCGGACAGGCGATCAGCCCCAGCATTTT. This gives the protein CASSRTGDQPQHF.

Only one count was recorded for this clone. CDR3 sequence reads: CASSPPATGYTEAFF. Written as DNA, the CDR3 is TGTGCCAGCTCACCACCGGCGACAGGGTACACTGAAGCTTTCTTT. The chain recombines TRBV18 with TRBJ1-1; the match to TRBD1 covers 7 bases. Unmatched junction bases numbered 4, after V lost 0 bases and J lost 3 bases. The CDR3 consists of 15 residues. Germline V gene sequence: CDR1 KGHSH, CDR2 LQKENI.

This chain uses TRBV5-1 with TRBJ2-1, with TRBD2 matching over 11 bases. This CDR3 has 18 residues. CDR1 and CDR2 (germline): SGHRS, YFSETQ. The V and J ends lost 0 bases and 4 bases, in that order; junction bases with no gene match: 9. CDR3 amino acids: CASSLVAQTSGTYNEQFF. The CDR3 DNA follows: TGCGCCAGCAGCTTGGTCGCCCAGACTAGCGGGACATACAATGAGCAGTTCTTC.